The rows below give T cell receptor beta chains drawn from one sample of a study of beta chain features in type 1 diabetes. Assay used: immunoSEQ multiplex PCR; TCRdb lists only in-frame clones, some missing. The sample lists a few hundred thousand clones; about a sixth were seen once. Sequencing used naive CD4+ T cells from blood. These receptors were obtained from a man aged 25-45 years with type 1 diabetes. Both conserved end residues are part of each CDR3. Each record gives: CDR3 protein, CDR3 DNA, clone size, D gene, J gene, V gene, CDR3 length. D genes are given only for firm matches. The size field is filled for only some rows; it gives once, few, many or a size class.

CASSLGGQGPYEQYF,TGTGCCAGCAGCTTAGGGGGACAGGGACCCTACGAGCAGTACTTC,-,TRBD1,TRBJ2-7,TRBV7-2,15
CASSTTHQGYNEQFF,TGTGCCAGCAGCACAACCCACCAGGGTTACAATGAGCAGTTCTTC,-,-,TRBJ2-1,TRBV7-6,15
CASSPGRLEAFF,TGTGCCAGCTCACCCGGACGGCTTGAAGCTTTCTTT,-,-,TRBJ1-1,TRBV18,12
CAWSTQGSGYGYTF,TGTGCCTGGAGTACACAGGGATCAGGGTATGGCTACACCTTC,few,-,TRBJ1-2,TRBV30,14
CASIGIRERDYEQYF,TGTGCCAGCATTGGGATACGCGAGAGGGACTACGAGCAGTACTTC,once,-,TRBJ2-7,TRBV27,15
CAWTLVGVPGELFF,TGTGCCTGGACCCTAGTTGGGGTGCCCGGGGAGCTGTTTTTT,few,-,TRBJ2-2,TRBV30,14
CASSAGDRGLGEPQHF,TGTGCCAGCAGCGCGGGGGACAGGGGCCTTGGAGAGCCCCAGCATTTT,-,TRBD1,TRBJ1-5,TRBV7-8,16
CSGTLLQNEQFF,TGCAGCGGTACATTACTTCAGAATGAGCAGTTCTTC,few,-,TRBJ2-1,TRBV29-1,12
CASSSPLDRRSYNEQFF,TGTGCCAGCAGTTCCCCTCTGGACAGGCGGTCCTACAATGAGCAGTTCTTC,-,TRBD1,TRBJ2-1,TRBV28,17
CASSPTGNQPQHF,TGTGCCAGCAGCCCAACGGGCAATCAGCCCCAGCATTTT,few,-,TRBJ1-5,TRBV2,13
CASSLQQGSGANVLTF,TGTGCCAGCAGCTTACAACAGGGCTCTGGGGCCAACGTCCTGACTTTC,few,-,TRBJ2-6,TRBV7-2,16
CAISGATGQETQYF,TGTGCCATCAGTGGCGCGACAGGGCAAGAGACCCAGTACTTC,few,TRBD1,TRBJ2-5,TRBV10-3,14
CASSPAVAGDTQYF,TGTGCCAGCAGCCCCGCGGTAGCGGGAGATACGCAGTATTTT,-,TRBD2,TRBJ2-3,TRBV7-3,14
CATRRTGNHHEQYF,TGTGCCACAAGAAGGACAGGGAATCACCACGAGCAGTACTTC,-,TRBD1,TRBJ2-7,TRBV19,14
CASSLLYNEQFF,TGCGCCAGCAGCTTGTTGTACAATGAGCAGTTCTTC,-,-,TRBJ2-1,TRBV5-1,12
CASSVASATYEQYF,TGTGCCAGCAGCGTAGCCAGCGCTACCTACGAGCAGTACTTC,few,-,TRBJ2-7,TRBV9,14
CASSLAGLAGAKDTQYF,TGTGCCAGCAGCTTAGCGGGGCTAGCGGGGGCTAAAGATACGCAGTATTTT,few,TRBD2,TRBJ2-3,TRBV7-9,17
CSASTGGPPNEQFF,TGCAGCGCTAGCACGGGAGGGCCTCCAAATGAGCAGTTCTTC,few,TRBD2,TRBJ2-1,TRBV29-1,14
CSVDEGYLNTEAFF,TGCAGCGTTGACGAAGGGTATTTGAACACTGAAGCTTTCTTT,-,-,TRBJ1-1,TRBV29-1,14
CAIRGGSPSYEQYF,TGTGCCATCAGGGGCGGGAGCCCCTCCTACGAGCAGTACTTC,-,TRBD2,TRBJ2-7,TRBV10-3,14
CSVESGLFTEAFF,TGCAGCGTTGAATCCGGGCTGTTCACTGAAGCTTTCTTT,few,-,TRBJ1-1,TRBV29-1,13
CASSKYSLAGGENF,TGTGCCAGCAGCAAATATTCACTAGCGGGAGGGGAAAACTTC,few,-,TRBJ2-7,TRBV21-1,14
CASSEWGYSGNTIYF,TGTGCCAGCAGTGAGTGGGGATACTCTGGAAACACCATATATTTT,few,-,TRBJ1-3,TRBV25-1,15
CASSYGLAGDIDTQYF,TGTGCCAGCAGTTACGGGCTAGCGGGAGATATAGATACGCAGTATTTT,once,TRBD2,TRBJ2-3,TRBV6-5,16
CASNPDRQGAEAFF,TGTGCCAGCAACCCAGATCGGCAGGGGGCTGAAGCTTTCTTT,-,TRBD1,TRBJ1-1,TRBV11-3,14
CASRTEFNQPQHF,TGTGCCAGCAGAACAGAGTTCAATCAGCCCCAGCATTTT,few,-,TRBJ1-5,TRBV2,13
CASSLVTSSYNEQFF,TGCGCCAGCAGCTTGGTTACGAGCTCCTACAATGAGCAGTTCTTC,few,-,TRBJ2-1,TRBV5-1,15
CASSSTPGQGDHEQYF,TGTGCCAGCAGTTCTACCCCCGGACAGGGGGACCACGAGCAGTACTTC,-,TRBD1,TRBJ2-7,TRBV28,16
CASSLGAAREQYF,TGTGCCAGCAGCTTAGGTGCCGCGAGGGAGCAGTACTTC,-,-,TRBJ2-7,TRBV7-2,13
CASSEGSRGEKLFF,TGTGCCAGCAGTGAAGGCTCCCGCGGGGAAAAACTGTTTTTT,few,-,TRBJ1-4,TRBV2,14
CASSPPWPNEQYF,TGTGCCAGCTCACCACCTTGGCCAAACGAGCAGTACTTC,-,-,TRBJ2-7,TRBV18,13
CASSVAEGSKNIQYF,TGTGCCAGCAGCGTAGCAGAGGGGTCCAAAAACATTCAGTACTTC,few,-,TRBJ2-4,TRBV9,15
CASVTSQGGEQYF,TGTGCCAGCGTAACTTCACAGGGAGGCGAGCAGTACTTC,-,-,TRBJ2-7,TRBV6-6,13
CASSQEGLAGFNEQFF,TGCGCCAGCAGCCAAGAAGGGCTAGCGGGTTTCAATGAGCAGTTCTTC,-,TRBD2,TRBJ2-1,TRBV4-1,16
CASSLGGSNYGYTF,TGTGCCAGCAGCTTAGGAGGCAGCAACTATGGCTACACCTTC,few,-,TRBJ1-2,TRBV11-2,14
CASSLGGTYEQYF,TGTGCCAGCAGTTTAGGCGGGACCTACGAGCAGTACTTC,-,-,TRBJ2-7,TRBV27,13
CAWSGDGELPYNEQFF,TGTGCCTGGAGTGGGGACGGCGAGCTACCATACAATGAGCAGTTCTTC,-,-,TRBJ2-1,TRBV30,16
CASSQVKGMHYEQYF,TGCGCCAGCAGCCAAGTCAAAGGGATGCACTACGAGCAGTACTTC,once,-,TRBJ2-7,TRBV4-1,15
CASSYSNTQYF,TGTGCCAGCAGTTACTCGAATACGCAGTATTTT,few,-,TRBJ2-3,TRBV6-5,11
CASSFTGGSGNTIYF,TGTGCCAGCAGTTTCACAGGGGGCTCTGGAAACACCATATATTTT,-,TRBD1,TRBJ1-3,TRBV27,15